Sequencing of this T cell receptor beta chain was carried out in a study of tumor-infiltrating lymphocytes in oesophageal squamous cell carcinoma. This clonotype was observed a handful of times. TCRdb reanalysed the PCR reads using MiXCR and keeps one entry per CDR3 protein. The sample lists approximately 11,000 distinct CDR3 sequences; approximately 52% were seen once. The CDR3 runs 11 residues. CDR1 SGHVS and CDR2 FNYEAQ come from the germline V gene. This sequence originates from a female donor with esophageal squamous cell carcinoma. Sequencing was carried out using esophageal tumor tissue. V and J are TRBV7-6 and TRBJ2-7, with D uncertain. TRBJ2-1 matches the DNA end more closely, so the J call is doubtful. CDR3 DNA: TGTGCCAGCAGCCCCGGTGGCGAGCAGTTCTTC. This codes for CASSPGGEQFF.